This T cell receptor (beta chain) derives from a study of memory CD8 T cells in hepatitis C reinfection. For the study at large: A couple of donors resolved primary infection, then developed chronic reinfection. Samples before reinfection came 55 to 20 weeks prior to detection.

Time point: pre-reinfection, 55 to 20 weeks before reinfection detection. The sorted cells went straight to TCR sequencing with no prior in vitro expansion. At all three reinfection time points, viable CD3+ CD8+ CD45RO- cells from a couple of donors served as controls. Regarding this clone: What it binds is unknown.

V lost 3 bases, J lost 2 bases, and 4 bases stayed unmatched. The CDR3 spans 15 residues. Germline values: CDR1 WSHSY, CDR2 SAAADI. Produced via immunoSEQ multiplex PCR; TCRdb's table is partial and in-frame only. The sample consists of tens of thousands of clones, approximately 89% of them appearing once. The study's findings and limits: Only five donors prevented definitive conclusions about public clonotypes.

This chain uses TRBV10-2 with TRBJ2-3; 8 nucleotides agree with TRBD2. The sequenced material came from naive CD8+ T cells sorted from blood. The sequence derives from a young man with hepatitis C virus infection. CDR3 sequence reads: CASSEAAGATDTQYF. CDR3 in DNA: TGCGCCAGCAGTGAAGCAGCGGGAGCCACAGATACGCAGTATTTT.